This TCR beta chain stems from a study of beta chain features in type 1 diabetes. About the study: Across all samples, about 100 million sorted cells were examined.

Study-wide results and limits: When Type 1 diabetes patients were examined, their TCRB CDR3s proved moderately but significantly shorter in all four CD4+ subsets. Lower insertion and higher deletion counts appeared at VDJ junctions in type 1 diabetes patients.

The germline CDR1 and CDR2 sequences are SQVTM and ANQGSEA. This CDR3 is 14 amino acids long. V lost 1 base and J lost 4; bases outside the gene matches: 5. The isolated RNA, all of it, was reverse transcribed, so expressed TCRB transcripts were what got sequenced. The repertoire was sequenced with immunoSEQ multiplex PCR; TCRdb's copy has only in-frame clones and lacks some. The repertoire holds 200,000 to 250,000 clones, about 14% seen once, with about 0.019% in the top ten. Only one heparinised blood draw was taken per donor, and its volume averaged approximately 0.11 L. Points on this clone: Its specificity is unknown.

The chain joins TRBV29-1 to TRBJ2-3; 7 bases match TRBD1. The sample was naive CD4+ T cells from blood. The TCR sequence derives from a man under 40 with type 1 diabetes. The DNA for the CDR3 is TGCAGCGTTGAAGTCCCGACAGGGTCAGATACGCAGTATTTT. This translates into CSVEVPTGSDTQYF.